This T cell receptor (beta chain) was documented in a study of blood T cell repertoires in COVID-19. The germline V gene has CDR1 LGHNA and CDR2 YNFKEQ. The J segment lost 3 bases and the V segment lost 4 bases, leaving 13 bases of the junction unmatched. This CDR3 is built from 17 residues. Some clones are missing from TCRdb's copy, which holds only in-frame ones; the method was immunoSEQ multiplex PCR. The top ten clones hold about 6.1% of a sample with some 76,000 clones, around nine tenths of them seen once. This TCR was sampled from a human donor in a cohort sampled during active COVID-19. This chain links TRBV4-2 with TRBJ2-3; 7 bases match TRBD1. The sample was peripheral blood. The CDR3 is CASSPGQRGHSTDTQYF. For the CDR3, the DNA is TGTGCCAGCAGCCCCGGCCAAAGGGGGCACTCAACAGATACGCAGTATTTT.